The 7 T cell receptor beta chains below all came from one sample that was sequenced in a study of technical replicates of blood from several donors. Clones were sequenced by immunoSEQ multiplex PCR, and TCRdb holds only the in-frame ones, with some missing. The table has approximately 76,000 clones, roughly 90% seen once. The specimen was T cells isolated from PBMCs. Receptor source: a human donor in good health.

The J gene is TRBJ2-5, the V gene TRBV5-1; 7 nucleotides align to TRBD1. In germline, CDR1 is SGHRS, CDR2 YFSETQ. Trimming at V came to 4 bases and at J to 4 bases, leaving 10 bases not matched to a gene. The CDR3 totals 15 residues. Written as DNA, the CDR3 is TGCGCCAGCAGCCGCGAGGGACAGACCGTAGAGACCCAGTACTTC. Encoded protein: CASSREGQTVETQYF. The full variable domain, in which reference TRBV5-1 and TRBJ2-5 provide the parts outside the CDR3, is KAGVTQTPRYLIKTRGQQVTLSCSPISGHRSVSWYQQTPGQGLQFLFEYFSETQRNKGNFPGRFSGRQFSNSRSEMNVSTLELGDSALYLCASSREGQTVETQYFGPGTRLLVL.

V is TRBV27 and J is TRBJ1-1; 7 nucleotides agree with TRBD1. The CDR3 spans 12 residues. V was clipped by 8 bases and J by 5 bases; unmatched bases: 5. Germline V lookup: CDR1 MNHEY, CDR2 SMNVEV (reference sequence). The DNA of the CDR3 is TGTGCCAGCCGACAGGGTTGGACTGAAGCTTTCTTT. It specifies CASRQGWTEAFF.

The V call is TRBV30, the J call TRBJ2-1; D not resolved. The CDR3 extends over 10 amino acids. Trimming took off 3 bases at V and 7 bases at J, with 4 bases between the two ends. Looked up from germline, CDR1 is GTSNPN and CDR2 is SVGIG (reference sequence). The CDR3 is CAWSRNEQFF. DNA of the CDR3: TGTGCCTGGAGCCGGAATGAGCAGTTCTTC.

Only one count was recorded for this clone. CDR3 in amino acids: CASSSGFESETQYF. The CDR3, as DNA: TGTGCCAGCTCGTCGGGGTTCGAGAGTGAGACCCAGTACTTC. V gene TRBV18 combines with J gene TRBJ2-5; a possible D gene is TRBD2 (5 bases). The CDR3 is 14 amino acids. CDR1 and CDR2 (germline): KGHSH, LQKENI. The V gene lost 6 bases and the J gene lost 5 bases, with 16 bases spanning the gap.

The CDR3 reads CASRTGGRGFF. As DNA, the CDR3 is TGTGCCAGCAGGACAGGGGGCCGGGGGTTCTTC. V and J are TRBV2 and TRBJ2-1, with 10 bases fitting TRBD1. Trimming cost V 6 bases and J 15 bases; bases outside gene matches: 5. Germline V gene sequence: CDR1 SNHLY, CDR2 FYNNEI. This CDR3 is 11 amino acids long.

The chain employs TRBV9 and TRBJ2-1, with D possibly matching TRBD2 (5 bases). Germline CDR1 reads SGDLS; CDR2 reads YYNGEE. The CDR3 consists of 17 residues. Trimming removed 4 bases from V and 8 bases from J, with 25 bases in between. The CDR3 region is CASSFFTAGPGSDEQFF. CDR3 coding DNA: TGTGCCAGCAGCTTTTTTACTGCGGGTCCCGGAAGCGATGAGCAGTTCTTC.

The chain links TRBV10-3 to TRBJ1-2; 8 positions agree with TRBD1. Looked up from germline, CDR1 is ENHRY and CDR2 is SYGVKD. This CDR3 has 15 residues. V was pared by 1 base and J by 2 bases, with 3 bases of the junction left unmatched. DNA for the CDR3: TGTGCCATCAGTGAGTGGAGGGACAGGAACTATGGCTACACCTTC. It translates to CAISEWRDRNYGYTF.